These 19 T cell receptor beta chains came from one sample sequenced in a study of CXCR4 blockade with PD-1 therapy in pancreatic cancer. Profiled with immunoSEQ multiplex PCR; TCRdb holds only in-frame clones, not every one. The table includes 15,000 or so clones, about 72% detected once. The source material was tumor tissue. The receptor source for this set is a human donor with pancreatic ductal adenocarcinoma.

This clone was observed once. J is TRBJ2-5 and V is TRBV28; D ambiguous. Germline V CDR1 and CDR2: MDHEN, SYDVKM. V gave up 6 bases and J gave up 1 base, with 6 bases separating them. CDR3 length: 12 amino acids. CDR3 region: CASRQSQETQYF. The CDR3 nucleotides are TGTGCCAGCAGACAGTCCCAAGAGACCCAGTACTTC.

This clone showed up just once. The genes are TRBV18 and TRBJ2-7, with 7 bases that match TRBD2. The junction had 6 bases not matched to a gene; V was cut back by 3 bases and J by 1 base. This CDR3 has 15 residues. Germline loops: CDR1 KGHSH, CDR2 LQKENI. CDR3: CASSPMSGVSYEQYF. The CDR3 region has the DNA TGTGCCAGCTCACCCATGAGCGGGGTATCCTACGAGCAGTACTTC.

The rearrangement joins TRBV12-5 to TRBJ1-1; D not certain. The CDR3 has 11 residues. Germline V CDR1 and CDR2: LGHNT, FRNRAP. DNA of the CDR3: TGTGGCTCGGCAAGTGACACTGAAGCTTTCTTT. As protein: CGSASDTEAFF.

The rearrangement joins TRBV19 to TRBJ2-3; 11 positions agree with TRBD2. This CDR3 has 16 amino acids. Germline V gives CDR1 LNHDA, CDR2 SQIVND (reference sequence). V shed 4 bases, J shed 1 base, and the junction held 4 bases outside the gene matches. Here the CDR3 DNA reads TGTGCCAGTAGTACAATACTAGCGGGGGGCACAGATACGCAGTATTTT. This encodes CASSTILAGGTDTQYF.

As regards this clone: The sample carries other DNA sequences with the same CDR3. The DNA of the CDR3 is TGTGCCAGCTCACCACTCGCAGGGAGCACAGATACGCAGTATTTT. Residues: CASSPLAGSTDTQYF. The chain couples TRBV18 to TRBJ2-3, with D tentatively TRBD1 (5 bases). Per germline, CDR1 KGHSH and CDR2 LQKENI. The CDR3 length is 15 residues. V was trimmed by 1 base and J by 0 bases, leaving 8 bases between them.

In this sample, this clone turned up once. V usage is TRBV19 and J usage is TRBJ2-6, with unresolved D. The germline CDR1 and CDR2 sequences are LNHDA and SQIVND (reference sequence). CDR3 size: 16 residues. Trimming pared 2 bases from V and 2 bases from J, leaving 10 bases between. CDR3 in DNA: TGTGCCAGTAGTATAACCCGGTGGGCTGGGGCCAACGTCCTGACTTTC. Translation gives CASSITRWAGANVLTF.

In its sample, this clone was seen a few times. The chain recombines TRBV6-4 with TRBJ2-7; TRBD2 matches at 13 bases. Germline lookup yields CDR1 MRHNA and CDR2 SNTAGT. The J segment lost 6 bases and the V segment lost 5 bases, leaving 13 bases of the junction unmatched. CDR3 length: 17 amino acids. In DNA, the CDR3 is TGTGCCAGCAGTTTATCGGTCGGGACTAGCGGGACGGGCGAGCAGTACTTC. It encodes CASSLSVGTSGTGEQYF.

This clone was observed a few times. The CDR3 region has the DNA TGTGCCAGCAGAACCGGGACAGGCTACACCGGGGAGCTGTTTTTT. It encodes CASRTGTGYTGELFF. V and J are TRBV6-8 and TRBJ2-2; 8 nucleotides match TRBD1. Trimming at V came to 6 bases and at J to 3 bases, leaving 6 bases not matched to a gene. The CDR3 totals 15 residues. Germline CDR1 is MNHGY and CDR2 is SAAAGT.

This clone was seen a handful of times. The gene calls are TRBV6-1 and TRBJ2-7, with D perhaps assigned TRBD1 or TRBD2 (6 bases each). From germline, CDR1 is MNHNS and CDR2 SASEGT. The CDR3 consists of 15 residues. V was pared by 1 base and J by 4 bases, with 14 bases between. In nucleotides, the CDR3 is TGTGCCAGCAGTGAAGGGGGGGCTGAGGGGTACGAGCAGTACTTC. Translating it yields CASSEGGAEGYEQYF.

V usage is TRBV19 and J usage is TRBJ1-1, with D maybe TRBD1 (5 bases). The ends were cut back, 4 bases at V and 0 bases at J, with 6 bases in the middle. Germline-derived CDR1 and CDR2 are LNHDA and SQIVND (reference sequence). CDR3 size: 13 residues. The CDR3: CASSRGLNTEAFF. The CDR3, as DNA: TGTGCCAGTAGTAGGGGACTGAACACTGAAGCTTTCTTT.

This chain connects TRBV28 to TRBJ2-3; 11 bases map to TRBD2. CDR1 MDHEN and CDR2 SYDVKM come from the germline V gene. The CDR3 has 18 residues. Germline trimming cut 2 bases from V and 2 bases from J; bases unmatched to any gene: 9. The CDR3 is CASSLLGTSGFTTDTQYF. CDR3 sequence (DNA): TGTGCCAGCAGTTTACTCGGGACTAGCGGTTTCACCACAGATACGCAGTATTTT.

In this sample, this clone turned up once. The chain is built from TRBV19 and TRBJ1-2; no definite D call. V was clipped by 4 bases and J by 8 bases, with 14 bases between them. This CDR3 has 13 amino acids. Germline V gene sequence: CDR1 LNHDA, CDR2 SQIVND (reference sequence). This CDR3 reads CASSRTLSNGYTF. The CDR3 DNA reads TGTGCCAGTAGTAGGACCTTAAGTAACGGCTACACCTTC.

This chain links TRBV29-1 with TRBJ2-7; weak D call: TRBD2 (5 bases). In germline, CDR1 is SQVTM, CDR2 ANQGSEA. This CDR3 has 13 residues. The V gene lost 5 bases and the J gene lost 3 bases, with 14 bases spanning the gap. In DNA, the CDR3 is TGCAGCGTTCACCGGGGAGTCGGCTACGAGCAGTACTTC. Protein product: CSVHRGVGYEQYF.

The chain recombines TRBV19 with TRBJ1-5, with a weak D call TRBD1 (5 bases). Germline V gene sequence: CDR1 LNHDA, CDR2 SQIVND (reference sequence). The CDR3 runs 14 residues. Trimming took off 7 bases at V and 4 bases at J, with 14 bases between the two ends. The DNA of the CDR3 is TGTGCCAGTAACCCATCAGGGACGAATCAGCCCCAGCATTTT. Amino acids: CASNPSGTNQPQHF.

V and J are TRBV28 and TRBJ2-7; no definite D call. The CDR3 has 15 amino acids. The germline gives CDR1 MDHEN, CDR2 SYDVKM. Trimming removed 1 base from V and 0 bases from J, with 10 bases in between. The CDR3 DNA reads as TGTGCCAGCAGTTTATTTTCTTGGATCTCCTACGAGCAGTACTTC. The encoded protein is CASSLFSWISYEQYF.

The V and J genes are TRBV19 and TRBJ1-2; D may be TRBD1 (5 bases). CDR3 length: 15 amino acids. Germline V gives CDR1 LNHDA, CDR2 SQIVND (reference sequence). V lost 7 bases to trimming and J lost 3 bases, with 18 bases between them. CDR3 protein: CASMGDREVHYGYTF. CDR3 bases: TGTGCCAGTATGGGGGATAGAGAGGTGCACTATGGCTACACCTTC.

This rearrangement joins TRBV28 to TRBJ2-5, with unresolved D. This CDR3 comprises 12 residues. Trimming left V 2 bases short and J 5 bases short, with 6 bases between. Germline V CDR1 and CDR2: MDHEN, SYDVKM. The CDR3 loop is CASSLVGETQYF. CDR3 coding DNA: TGTGCCAGCAGTTTAGTGGGGGAGACCCAGTACTTC.

The J gene is TRBJ2-2, the V gene TRBV19; tentatively, D is TRBD1 or TRBD2 (5 bases each). This CDR3 is 15 amino acids long. The germline CDR1 and CDR2 sequences are LNHDA and SQIVND (reference sequence). Trimming took 5 bases from V and 3 from J, leaving 13 bases between them. The CDR3 here is CASSPGLGDTGELFF. Written as DNA, the CDR3 is TGTGCCAGTAGTCCCGGGTTGGGGGACACCGGGGAGCTGTTTTTT. The complete variable domain, with remaining parts taken from reference TRBV19 and TRBJ2-2, reads DGGITQSPKYLFRKEGQNVTLSCEQNLNHDAMYWYRQDPGQGLRLIYYSQIVNDFQKGDIAEGYSVSREKKESFPLTVTSAQKNPTAFYLCASSPGLGDTGELFFGEGSRLTVL.

The V and J genes are TRBV29-1 and TRBJ2-2; D possibly corresponds to TRBD2 (5 bases). The CDR3 sequence is 13 residues long. V lost 7 bases and J 2 bases, leaving 11 bases between the germline ends. Germline CDR1 is SQVTM and CDR2 is ANQGSEA. The CDR3 bases are TGCAGCGGGGAGTTCCCAAACACCGGGGAGCTGTTTTTT. Translation: CSGEFPNTGELFF.